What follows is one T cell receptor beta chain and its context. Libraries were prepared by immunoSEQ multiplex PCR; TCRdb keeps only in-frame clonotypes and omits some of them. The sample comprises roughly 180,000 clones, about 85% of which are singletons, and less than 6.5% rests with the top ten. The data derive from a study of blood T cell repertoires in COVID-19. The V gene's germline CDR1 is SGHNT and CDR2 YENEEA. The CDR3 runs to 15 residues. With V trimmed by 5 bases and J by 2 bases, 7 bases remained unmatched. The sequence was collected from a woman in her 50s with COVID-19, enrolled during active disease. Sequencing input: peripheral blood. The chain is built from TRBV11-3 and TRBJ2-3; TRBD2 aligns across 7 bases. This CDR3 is CASSTRDYPTDTQYF. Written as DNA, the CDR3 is TGTGCCAGCAGCACGAGGGACTACCCCACAGATACGCAGTATTTT.